These 18 T cell receptor beta chains were all obtained from the same sample, sequenced in a study of blood T cells in healthy people across ages. For the second PCR, which ran for 7 to 11 cycles, a sample-barcoded 5' primer and a J-beta primer mix were used. From the 5' RACE reads, TCRdb called clonotypes with MiXCR, one entry per CDR3 protein. Of 1.2 million to 1.5 million distinct CDR3 sequences in the sample, 35% to 45% were seen once. The sample taken for sequencing was blood. These receptors all come from a woman aged 18-30 years in good health.

The chain has TRBV7-2 and TRBJ2-3; TRBD1 or TRBD2 may be the D gene (5 bases each). The germline V gene encodes CDR1 SGHTA and CDR2 FQGNSA. The CDR3 is made up of 13 amino acids. Trimming removed 5 bases from V and 6 bases from J, with 12 bases in between. CDR3 protein: CASSPSWGDTQYF. The CDR3 DNA is TGTGCCAGCAGCCCATCCTGGGGGGATACGCAGTATTTT.

This sequence joins TRBV9 and TRBJ2-5, with 9 bases that match TRBD1. This CDR3 contains 14 residues. Germline loops: CDR1 SGDLS, CDR2 YYNGEE. The ends lost 2 bases at V and 5 bases at J; junction bases unmatched: 4. The CDR3 sequence: CASSVGTGWETQYF. The CDR3 DNA sequence: TGTGCCAGCAGCGTCGGGACAGGGTGGGAGACCCAGTACTTC.

This clonotype appeared many times. The chain combines TRBV12-3 or TRBV12-4 with TRBJ2-7; 8 bases match TRBD1. The junction had 2 bases not matched to a gene; V was cut back by 5 bases and J by 5 bases. There are 12 residues in the CDR3. CDR3 loop: CASSETGDEQYF. DNA for the CDR3: TGTGCCAGCAGTGAGACAGGGGACGAGCAGTACTTC.

This clonotype was counted between two and nine times. This chain uses TRBV5-6 with TRBJ2-5; D is uncertain. Trimming removed 2 bases at V and 4 bases at J, with 12 bases between. The CDR3 has 14 amino acids. Germline CDR1 reads SGHDT; CDR2 reads YYEEEE. The chain's CDR3 is CASSFGISRETQYF. The CDR3 DNA follows: TGTGCCAGCAGCTTTGGTATATCTCGAGAGACCCAGTACTTC.

The table lists this clonotype with a count of one. The chain couples TRBV7-2 to TRBJ2-7; no clear D gene. Germline values: CDR1 SGHTA, CDR2 FQGNSA. The CDR3 sequence is 15 residues long. Trimming took 0 bases from V and 7 from J, leaving 16 bases between them. CDR3 in amino acids: CASSLAPTTYNEQYF. The CDR3 coding sequence is TGTGCCAGCAGCTTAGCCCCAACTACCTACAATGAGCAGTACTTC.

This clonotype was counted between two and nine times. V usage is TRBV7-2 and J usage is TRBJ2-5, with D possibly TRBD1 on 5 matching bases. The CDR3 is made up of 15 amino acids. CDR1 is SGHTA and CDR2 is FQGNSA in the germline V gene. V was shortened by 1 base and J by 5 bases, with 14 bases between the two germline ends. CDR3 region: CASSLDRLGLETQYF. CDR3 in DNA: TGTGCCAGCAGCTTAGACAGGTTAGGGTTGGAGACCCAGTACTTC.

This clonotype has only a few counts. This sequence joins TRBV20-1 and TRBJ2-5, with D unresolved. The DNA end lines up better with TRBJ2-7; the J call may be wrong. Germline V gene lookup returns CDR1 DFQATT and CDR2 SNEGSKA (reference sequence). The CDR3 is 10 residues long. The CDR3 DNA reads TGCAGTGCTATGGAACACGAGCAGTACTTC. Its translation: CSAMEHEQYF.

A word on this clonotype: An end of the junction differs from the germline gene, which may be a read error. V gene TRBV16 combines with J gene TRBJ2-6; D perhaps matches TRBD2 (6 bases). The CDR3 is 14 amino acids. Germline values: CDR1 KGHSY, CDR2 FQNENV. CDR3 sequence (DNA): TGTGCCAGCAGCCCTATGGGAGGTAACAACGCCCTGACTTTC. Translation: CASSPMGGNNALTF.

The chain links TRBV10-3 to TRBJ2-1; 13 bases agree with TRBD2. The V gene's germline CDR1 is ENHRY and CDR2 SYGVKD. The CDR3 runs to 13 residues. Trimming cost V 6 bases and J 7 bases; bases outside gene matches: 0. The DNA for the CDR3 is TGTGCCATCAGGGGACTAGCGGGAAATGAGCAGTTCTTC. Its protein product is CAIRGLAGNEQFF.

This clonotype has only a few counts. This sequence joins TRBV27 and TRBJ1-5; 10 nucleotides line up with TRBD1. Germline CDR1 reads MNHEY; CDR2 reads SMNVEV (reference sequence). The CDR3 is 14 residues long. V trimming: 7 bases; J trimming: 5 bases; junction bases outside the gene matches: 5. DNA for the CDR3: TGTGCCAGCATGTCGACAGGGGGCGATCAGCCCCAGCATTTT. Translation gives CASMSTGGDQPQHF.

In its sample, this clonotype was seen a few times. The chain recombines TRBV5-1 with TRBJ1-2; perhaps TRBD1 as D (5 bases). The CDR3 covers 14 residues. Germline lookup yields CDR1 SGHRS and CDR2 YFSETQ. Between the trimmed V and J ends, which lost 4 bases and 5 bases, there was a span of 15 bases. CDR3: CASSGTGTAYGYTF. DNA of the CDR3: TGCGCCAGCAGCGGTACCGGGACCGCTTATGGCTACACCTTC. The entire variable domain, with the rest obtained from reference TRBV5-1 and TRBJ1-2, is as follows: KAGVTQTPRYLIKTRGQQVTLSCSPISGHRSVSWYQQTPGQGLQFLFEYFSETQRNKGNFPGRFSGRQFSNSRSEMNVSTLELGDSALYLCASSGTGTAYGYTFGSGTRLTVV.

This clonotype was counted once. The chain couples TRBV6-1 to TRBJ2-3; the D gene is possibly TRBD1 (5 bases). The CDR3 is 15 amino acids. The germline V gene has CDR1 MNHNS and CDR2 SASEGT. Trimming took 3 bases from V and 3 from J, leaving 13 bases between them. The CDR3 sequence is CASSDPRAVTDTQYF. CDR3 bases: TGTGCCAGCAGTGACCCCAGGGCCGTGACAGATACGCAGTATTTT.

This chain joins TRBV7-9 and TRBJ2-7; TRBD1 might be the D (5 bases). CDR1 and CDR2 (germline): SEHNR, FQNEAQ (reference sequence). This CDR3 has 14 residues. Trimming stripped 6 bases from V and 5 bases from J, with 17 bases between. The DNA for the CDR3 is TGTGCCAGCAGTAATACAGGTTTCGGGCACGAGCAGTACTTC. Amino acid sequence: CASSNTGFGHEQYF. The variable domain in full, completed from reference TRBV7-9 and TRBJ2-7, reads DTGVSQNPRHKITKRGQNVTFRCDPISEHNRLYWYRQTLGQGPEFLTYFQNEAQLEKSRLLSDRFSAERPKGSFSTLEIQRTEQGDSAMYLCASSNTGFGHEQYFGPGTRLTVT.

This clonotype was counted a few times. The CDR3 protein is CATSRGRDTYEQYF. CDR3 nucleotides: TGTGCCACCAGCAGAGGCAGGGACACCTACGAGCAGTACTTC. The chain recombines TRBV15 with TRBJ2-7, with D possibly being TRBD1 (6 bases). The CDR3 is 14 residues long. Germline V gene lookup returns CDR1 LNHNV and CDR2 YYDKDF (reference sequence). V dropped 1 base and J dropped 2 bases, with 9 bases sitting between them.

This chain joins TRBV27 and TRBJ2-2; 12 bases align to TRBD2. V trimming: 5 bases; J trimming: 4 bases; junction bases outside the gene matches: 8. This CDR3 spans 17 amino acids. Germline V gene lookup returns CDR1 MNHEY and CDR2 SMNVEV (reference sequence). In nucleotides, the CDR3 is TGTGCCAGCAGTCTAACCCCTAGCGGGGGGGCCACCGGGGAGCTGTTTTTT. Its translation is CASSLTPSGGATGELFF.

This clonotype came up a few times. The J gene is TRBJ1-5, the V gene TRBV12-3 or TRBV12-4; TRBD1 agrees at 8 bases. The CDR3 is 16 amino acids. Germline trimming cut 0 bases from V and 7 bases from J; bases unmatched to any gene: 8. The CDR3 DNA reads TGTGCCAGCAGTTTAGCGTTGGGACAGGCGGGACAGCCCCAGCATTTT. It yields the protein CASSLALGQAGQPQHF.

J is TRBJ2-3 and V is TRBV20-1, with D uncertain. CDR1 and CDR2 (germline): DFQATT, SNEGSKA (reference sequence). There are 12 residues in the CDR3. The V and J ends lost 3 bases and 2 bases respectively, with 6 bases between them. This CDR3 is CSASAYTDTQYF. The CDR3 region has the DNA TGCAGTGCTAGTGCTTACACAGATACGCAGTATTTT.

In its sample, this clonotype was seen a few times. The chain joins TRBV29-1 to TRBJ2-7; D might be TRBD1 or TRBD2, each matching 6 bases. This CDR3 spans 17 amino acids. V lost 1 base and J 1 base, leaving 20 bases between the germline ends. CDR1 and CDR2 from the germline V gene are SQVTM and ANQGSEA. The CDR3 region has the DNA TGCAGCGTTGAAGGGGGGGCAGCAGGGGACTCTTCCTACGAGCAGTACTTC. Translation gives CSVEGGAAGDSSYEQYF.